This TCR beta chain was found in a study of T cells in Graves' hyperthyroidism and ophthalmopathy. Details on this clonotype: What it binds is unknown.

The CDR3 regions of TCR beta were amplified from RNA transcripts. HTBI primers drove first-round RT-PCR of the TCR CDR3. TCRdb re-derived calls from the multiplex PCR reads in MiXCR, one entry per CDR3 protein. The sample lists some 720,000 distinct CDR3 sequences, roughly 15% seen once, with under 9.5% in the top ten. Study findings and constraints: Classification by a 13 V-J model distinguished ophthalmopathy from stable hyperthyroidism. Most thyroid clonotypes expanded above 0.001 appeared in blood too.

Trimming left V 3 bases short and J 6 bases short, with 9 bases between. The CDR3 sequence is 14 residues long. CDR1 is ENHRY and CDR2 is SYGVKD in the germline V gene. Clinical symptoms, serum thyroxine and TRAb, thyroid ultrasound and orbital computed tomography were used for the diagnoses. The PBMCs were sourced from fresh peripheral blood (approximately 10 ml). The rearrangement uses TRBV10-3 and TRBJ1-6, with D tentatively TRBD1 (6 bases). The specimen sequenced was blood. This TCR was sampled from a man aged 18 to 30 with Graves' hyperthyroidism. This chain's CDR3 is CAISEQGGNSPLHF. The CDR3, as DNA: TGTGCCATCAGTGAACAGGGAGGTAATTCACCCCTCCACTTT.